These 5 T cell receptor beta chains were all obtained from the same sample, sequenced in a study of blood T cell repertoires in COVID-19. Some clones are missing from TCRdb's copy, which holds only in-frame ones; the method was immunoSEQ multiplex PCR. The sample consists of 150,000 to 200,000 clones, about 85% of them appearing once. The sequenced sample was peripheral blood. The receptors here all came from an older person with COVID-19, enrolled during active disease.

This clone was found a few times. At one end the junction does not follow the germline gene, possibly because of a read error. The V and J genes are TRBV28 and TRBJ2-7, with a possible D match to TRBD2 (5 bases). The germline CDR1 and CDR2 sequences are MDHEN and SYDVKM. The CDR3 has 13 residues. CDR3 nucleotides: TGTGCCAGCAGTTTAAACGGAGAGGGCTGGGAGCACTTC. This encodes CASSLNGEGWEHF.

V usage is TRBV6-2 or TRBV6-3 and J usage is TRBJ2-7, with 11 bases fitting TRBD2. This CDR3 contains 16 residues. Unmatched junction bases numbered 6, after V lost 5 bases and J lost 0 bases. CDR1 MNHEY and CDR2 SVGEGT come from the germline V gene. CDR3 protein: CASSPRLAGSSYEQYF. Written as DNA, the CDR3 is TGTGCCAGCAGTCCAAGACTAGCGGGGAGCTCCTACGAGCAGTACTTC.

The genes are TRBV27 and TRBJ2-7, with D unresolved. The CDR3 spans 14 residues. The V gene lost 3 bases and the J gene lost 7 bases, with 16 bases spanning the gap. CDR1 MNHEY and CDR2 SMNVEV come from the germline V gene (reference sequence). CDR3 nucleotides: TGTGCCAGCAGTTTCTCGTCCACCCCCAGGGAGCAGTACTTC. The encoded protein is CASSFSSTPREQYF.

CDR3 coding DNA: TGTGCCAGCAGCTTAGCAGCGAGCGGGGGGGATACGCAGTATTTT. This gives the protein CASSLAASGGDTQYF. V and J are TRBV7-6 and TRBJ2-3; 9 bases match TRBD2. The germline V gene has CDR1 SGHVS and CDR2 FNYEAQ. After removal of 0 bases from V and 6 bases from J, the junction contained 4 bases not matched to a gene. The CDR3 loop spans 15 amino acids.

This chain joins TRBV2 and TRBJ2-5; TRBD2 matches 11 bases. CDR1 is SNHLY and CDR2 is FYNNEI in the germline V gene. This CDR3 is 16 amino acids long. The V segment lost 5 bases and the J segment 4 bases; nucleotides outside the gene matches: 9. Here the CDR3 DNA reads TGTGCCAGCAGTCGCCTAGCGGGGGGAATTGGAGAGACCCAGTACTTC. It is translated as CASSRLAGGIGETQYF. The variable domain in full, completed from reference TRBV2 and TRBJ2-5, reads EPEVTQTPSHQVTQMGQEVILRCVPISNHLYFYWYRQILGQKVEFLVSFYNNEISEKSEIFDDQFSVERPDGSNFTLKIRSTKLEDSAMYFCASSRLAGGIGETQYFGPGTRLLVL.